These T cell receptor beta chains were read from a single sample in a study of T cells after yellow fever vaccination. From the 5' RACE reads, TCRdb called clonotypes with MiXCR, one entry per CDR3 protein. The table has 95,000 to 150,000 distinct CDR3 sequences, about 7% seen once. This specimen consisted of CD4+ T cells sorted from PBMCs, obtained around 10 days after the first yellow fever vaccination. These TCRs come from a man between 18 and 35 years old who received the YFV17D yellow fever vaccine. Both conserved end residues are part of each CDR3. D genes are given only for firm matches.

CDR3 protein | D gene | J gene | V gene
CASSLPDRGLGQPQHF | TRBD1 | TRBJ1-5 | TRBV12-3/TRBV12-4
CASSFYSAETQYF | NA | TRBJ2-5 | TRBV5-1
CASSPDRTNGYTF | TRBD1 | TRBJ1-2 | TRBV5-6
CASSLARRRNQPQHF | NA | TRBJ1-5 | TRBV5-6
CASGGAQIWLNTEAFF | NA | TRBJ1-1 | TRBV28
CASSLGEITDTQYF | NA | TRBJ2-3 | TRBV5-1
CSAVGLAANEQFF | TRBD2 | TRBJ2-1 | TRBV20-1
CATSDPVQGNNEQFF | NA | TRBJ2-1 | TRBV24-1
CASSLPSGTYGYTF | NA | TRBJ1-2 | TRBV5-6
CSARFPGVSIETQYF | NA | TRBJ2-5 | TRBV20-1